This T cell receptor (beta chain) was retrieved from a study of T cell responses to AZD1222 COVID-19 vaccine. Study-wide points: A rise in Spike-specific TCR breadth and depth followed two AZD1222 doses. Sampling that yielded the repertoires occurred only after the peak T cell response.

CDR1 is SSHAT and CDR2 is FNYEAQ in the germline V gene (reference sequence). This CDR3 region has 15 residues. Sequencing was performed with immunoSEQ multiplex PCR; in TCRdb, only in-frame clones are kept and a portion is missing. In the table there are fewer than 110,000 clones, about 85% of which are singletons. In the case of this clone: Its antigen is unknown. The junction shows a germline mismatch at one end, possibly a read error.

This chain uses TRBV7-7 with TRBJ2-5; perhaps TRBD1 as D (5 bases). This clonotype was sampled from an adult who received the AZD1222 COVID-19 vaccine. This sample comprised peripheral blood, obtained 28 days after the second AZD1222 dose. CDR3 loop: CASSLVWGLQETQYF. The CDR3 DNA reads TGTGCTAGCAGCTTAGTTTGGGGCCTCCAAGAGACCCAGTACTTC.